The 14 T cell receptor beta chains reported below all come from one sample, sequenced in a study of T cell responses to AZD1222 COVID-19 vaccine. Using immunoSEQ multiplex PCR, the repertoire was profiled, and TCRdb retains in-frame clones only, with some absent. The sample holds about 140,000 clones; around 89% are singletons and the top ten take roughly 1.5%. Sequenced here: peripheral blood, sampled on day 0 of AZD1222 vaccination. Receptors originate from an adult in good health.

The V gene is TRBV4-2, the J gene TRBJ1-1, with 10 bases aligning to TRBD1. Germline CDR1 LGHNA, CDR2 YNFKEQ. The CDR3 extends over 15 amino acids. After removal of 3 bases from V and 4 bases from J, the junction contained 5 bases not matched to a gene. As DNA, the CDR3 is TGTGCCAGCAGCCACCCTCGGACAGGGGGCACTGAAGCTTTCTTT. Protein product: CASSHPRTGGTEAFF.

V usage is TRBV12-3 or TRBV12-4 and J usage is TRBJ1-2; D is perhaps TRBD1 (5 bases). The V end was cut by 4 bases, the J end by 4 bases, with 10 bases between. CDR3 length equals 13 residues. CDR3 in amino acids: CASSWGTAYGYTF. CDR3 nucleotide sequence: TGTGCCAGCAGTTGGGGGACGGCCTATGGCTACACCTTC.

The J gene is TRBJ1-1, the V gene TRBV3-1 (or the pseudogene TRBV3-2); maybe TRBD1 (6 bases). CDR1 is LGHDT and CDR2 is YNNKEL in the germline V gene (reference sequence). Trimming left V 4 bases short and J 9 bases short, with 12 bases between. CDR3 length: 12 residues. CDR3 sequence (DNA): TGTGCCAGCAGCCCGACAGGAGGACAAGCTTTCTTT. Translating it yields CASSPTGGQAFF.

In this sample, this clone turned up once. The chain combines TRBV30 with TRBJ2-2; possible D gene TRBD1, 5 bases. Germline CDR1 GTSNPN, CDR2 SVGIG (reference sequence). The V and J ends lost 4 bases and 0 bases respectively, with 21 bases between them. This CDR3 spans 18 amino acids. The chain's CDR3 is CAWTGRAFPRPNTGELFF. CDR3 nucleotides: TGTGCCTGGACGGGCAGGGCCTTTCCCAGACCGAACACCGGGGAGCTGTTTTTT.

The rearrangement joins TRBV19 to TRBJ1-6, with 7 bases aligning to TRBD1. The CDR3 contains 16 residues. Germline CDR1 and CDR2: LNHDA and SQIVND (reference sequence). The junction had 8 bases not matched to a gene; V was cut back by 3 bases and J by 6 bases. CDR3 nucleotides: TGTGCCAGTAGTATGGAAGGGACAGCGATTAATTCACCCCTCCACTTT. Translation gives CASSMEGTAINSPLHF. The full variable domain, its missing parts supplied by reference TRBV19 and TRBJ1-6, is DGGITQSPKYLFRKEGQNVTLSCEQNLNHDAMYWYRQDPGQGLRLIYYSQIVNDFQKGDIAEGYSVSREKKESFPLTVTSAQKNPTAFYLCASSMEGTAINSPLHFGNGTRLTVT.

This clone was observed once. CDR3 residues: CASSPSWGRDAEAFF. CDR3 bases: TGTGCCAGCAGTCCAAGTTGGGGGAGAGACGCTGAAGCTTTCTTT. V usage is TRBV28 and J usage is TRBJ1-1; D may be TRBD1 (5 bases). The CDR3 extends over 15 amino acids. The germline gives CDR1 MDHEN, CDR2 SYDVKM. Trimming took 5 bases from V and 6 from J, leaving 19 bases between them.

V gene TRBV7-6 combines with J gene TRBJ2-3; D is unclear. In germline, CDR1 is SGHVS, CDR2 FNYEAQ. Between the trimmed V and J ends, which lost 5 bases and 2 bases, there was a span of 5 bases. The CDR3 has 12 amino acids. The CDR3 here is CASSPHTDTQYF. Here the CDR3 DNA reads TGTGCCAGCAGCCCCCACACAGATACGCAGTATTTT.

This chain connects TRBV5-1 to TRBJ1-1; TRBD1 matches at 9 bases. The CDR3 spans 14 residues. J gave up 11 bases and V 2 bases, and 10 bases lay outside the gene matches. CDR1 is SGHRS, CDR2 YFSETQ, per germline. The CDR3 sequence: CASSLGTGMPAAFF. The CDR3 coding sequence is TGCGCCAGCAGCTTAGGGACAGGGATGCCGGCGGCTTTCTTT.

V is TRBV11-2 and J is TRBJ2-2, with 12 bases lining up with TRBD2. Trimming at V came to 6 bases and at J to 4 bases, leaving 3 bases not matched to a gene. In germline, CDR1 is SGHAT, CDR2 FQNNGV. The CDR3 runs 15 residues. CDR3 sequence reads: CASRLAGGVTGELFF. The CDR3 bases are TGTGCCAGCAGGCTAGCGGGAGGGGTCACCGGGGAGCTGTTTTTT.

The chain joins TRBV20-1 to TRBJ2-1; the match to TRBD2 covers 11 bases. Per germline, CDR1 DFQATT and CDR2 SNEGSKA (reference sequence). The V gene end was trimmed by 3 bases and the J gene end by 8 bases; junction bases not matched to a gene: 6. The CDR3 consists of 14 residues. In DNA, the CDR3 is TGCAGTGCTAGTAGCGGGAGGGCGCCAGATGAGCAGTTCTTC. Translated, it gives CSASSGRAPDEQFF.

The chain combines TRBV14 with TRBJ2-2; D unclear. This CDR3 is 13 amino acids long. V lost 4 bases, J lost 7 bases, and 10 bases lay in between. Germline V lookup: CDR1 SGHDN, CDR2 FVKESK. CDR3 amino acids: CASSLTMGGELFF. Here the CDR3 DNA reads TGTGCCAGCAGCCTAACTATGGGCGGGGAGCTGTTTTTT.

V usage is TRBV28 and J usage is TRBJ2-3; D remains ambiguous. The V gene's germline CDR1 is MDHEN and CDR2 SYDVKM. This CDR3 region has 15 residues. The V end lost 5 bases, the J end lost 5 bases, and 17 bases lay between the germline ends. The CDR3 sequence is CASSPQAGSLDTQYF. CDR3 nucleotides: TGTGCCAGCAGTCCCCAAGCCGGTAGTCTAGATACGCAGTATTTT.

This clone was found once. This rearrangement joins TRBV9 to TRBJ1-2; D may be TRBD1 (6 bases). Between the trimmed V and J ends, which lost 1 base and 1 base, there was a span of 20 bases. Germline V gene lookup returns CDR1 SGDLS and CDR2 YYNGEE. This CDR3 region has 18 residues. The DNA for the CDR3 is TGTGCCAGCAGCGTATCGCGATTGGGGACAACCGATAACTATGGCTACACCTTC. It is translated as CASSVSRLGTTDNYGYTF.

This clone has just one count. The chain combines TRBV2 with TRBJ1-1; TRBD1 matches 9 bases. Germline V lookup: CDR1 SNHLY, CDR2 FYNNEI. This CDR3 spans 15 amino acids. Losses at the gene ends were 6 bases for V and 9 bases for J; bases not matched to a gene: 14. The CDR3 reads CASRQFSGTGTQAFF. CDR3 DNA sequence: TGTGCCAGCAGACAGTTTTCCGGGACAGGGACCCAAGCTTTCTTT.